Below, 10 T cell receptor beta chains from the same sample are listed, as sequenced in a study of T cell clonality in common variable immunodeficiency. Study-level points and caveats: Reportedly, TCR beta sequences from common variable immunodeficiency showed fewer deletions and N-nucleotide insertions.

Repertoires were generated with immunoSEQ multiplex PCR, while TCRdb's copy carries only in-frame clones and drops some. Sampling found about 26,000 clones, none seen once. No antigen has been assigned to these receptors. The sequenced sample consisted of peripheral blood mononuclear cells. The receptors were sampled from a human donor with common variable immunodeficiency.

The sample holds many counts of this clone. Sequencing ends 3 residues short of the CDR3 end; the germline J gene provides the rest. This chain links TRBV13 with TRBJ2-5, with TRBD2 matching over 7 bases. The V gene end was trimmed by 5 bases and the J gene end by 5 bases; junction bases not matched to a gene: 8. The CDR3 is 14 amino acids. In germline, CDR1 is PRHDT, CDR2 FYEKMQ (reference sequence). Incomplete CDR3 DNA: TGTGCCAGCAGCACGTTAGGGGAGGGGGAGACC. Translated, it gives CASSTLGEGET. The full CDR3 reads CASSTLGEGETQYF.

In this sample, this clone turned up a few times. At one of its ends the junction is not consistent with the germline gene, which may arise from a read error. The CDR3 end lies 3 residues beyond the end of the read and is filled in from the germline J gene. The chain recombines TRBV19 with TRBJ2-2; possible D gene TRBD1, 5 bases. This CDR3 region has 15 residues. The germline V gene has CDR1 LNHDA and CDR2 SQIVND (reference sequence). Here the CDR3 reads CATTVGDGVTWELFF. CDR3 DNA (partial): TGTGCCACTACCGTAGGGGATGGAGTCACCTGGGAG.

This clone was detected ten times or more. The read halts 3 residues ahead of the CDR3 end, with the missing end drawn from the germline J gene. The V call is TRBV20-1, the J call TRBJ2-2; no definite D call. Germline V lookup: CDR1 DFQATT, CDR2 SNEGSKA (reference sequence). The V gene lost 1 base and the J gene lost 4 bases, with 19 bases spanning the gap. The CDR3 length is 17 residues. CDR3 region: CSARGSLGQKLTGELFF. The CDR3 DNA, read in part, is TGCAGTGCTAGAGGGTCTCTTGGGCAAAAGCTCACCGGGGAG.

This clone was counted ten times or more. The CDR3 DNA, read in part, is TGTGCCAGCACCGGGACAGGGCTGAACACTGAA. This translates into CASTGTGLNTE. In full, the CDR3 reads CASTGTGLNTEAFF. The chain carries TRBV11-2 and TRBJ1-1; the match to TRBD1 covers 9 bases. The CDR3 end falls 3 residues outside the read, so it is completed with the germline J gene. Germline V lookup: CDR1 SGHAT, CDR2 FQNNGV. V was clipped by 7 bases and J by 0 bases; unmatched bases: 3. The CDR3 contains 14 residues.

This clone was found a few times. Incomplete CDR3 DNA: TGTGCCAGCAGTTACGTACGGGGGTTGCAGCCC. Its translation: CASSYVRGLQP. The CDR3 as a whole reads CASSYVRGLQPQHF. The chain recombines TRBV6-2 or TRBV6-3 with TRBJ1-5; weak D call: TRBD1 (5 bases). The read ends 3 residues early relative to the CDR3; the germline J gene fills the gap. V lost 2 bases, J lost 7 bases, and 12 bases lay in between. Germline CDR1 reads MNHEY; CDR2 reads SVGEGT. This CDR3 contains 14 residues.

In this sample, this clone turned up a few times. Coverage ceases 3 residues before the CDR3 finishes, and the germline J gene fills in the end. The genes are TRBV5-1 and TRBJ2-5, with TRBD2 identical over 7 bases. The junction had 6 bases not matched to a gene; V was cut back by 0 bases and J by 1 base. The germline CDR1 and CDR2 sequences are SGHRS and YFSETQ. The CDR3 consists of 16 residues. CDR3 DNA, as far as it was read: TGCGCCAGCAGCTTGGGAGGTAGCGGGTCCCAAGAGACC. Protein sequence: CASSLGGSGSQET. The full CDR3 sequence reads CASSLGGSGSQETQYF.

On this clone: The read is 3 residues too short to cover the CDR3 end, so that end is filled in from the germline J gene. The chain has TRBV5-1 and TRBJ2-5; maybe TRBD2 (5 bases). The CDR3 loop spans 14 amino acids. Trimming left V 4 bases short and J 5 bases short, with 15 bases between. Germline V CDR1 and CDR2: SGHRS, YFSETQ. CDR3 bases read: TGCGCCAGCAGCAAGACCCATCGCGGGGAGACC. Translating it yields CASSKTHRGET. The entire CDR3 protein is CASSKTHRGETQYF.

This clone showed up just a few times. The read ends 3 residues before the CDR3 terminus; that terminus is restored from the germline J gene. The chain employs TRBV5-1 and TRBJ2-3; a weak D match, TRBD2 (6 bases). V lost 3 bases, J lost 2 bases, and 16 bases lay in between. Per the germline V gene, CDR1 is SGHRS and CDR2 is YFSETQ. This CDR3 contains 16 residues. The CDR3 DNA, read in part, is TGCGCCAGCAGCTCTACATTAGCGGAAACCACAGATACG. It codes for CASSSTLAETTDT. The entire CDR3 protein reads CASSSTLAETTDTQYF.

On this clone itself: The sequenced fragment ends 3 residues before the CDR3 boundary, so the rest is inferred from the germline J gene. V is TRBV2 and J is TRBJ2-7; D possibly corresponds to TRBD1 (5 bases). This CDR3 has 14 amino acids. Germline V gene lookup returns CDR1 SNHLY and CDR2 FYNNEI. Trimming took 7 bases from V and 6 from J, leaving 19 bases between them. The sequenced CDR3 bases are TGTGCCAGCAACGCACAGGACCCCCGGCGCGAG. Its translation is CASNAQDPRRE. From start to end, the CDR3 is CASNAQDPRREQYF. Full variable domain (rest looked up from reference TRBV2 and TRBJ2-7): EPEVTQTPSHQVTQMGQEVILRCVPISNHLYFYWYRQILGQKVEFLVSFYNNEISEKSEIFDDQFSVERPDGSNFTLKIRSTKLEDSAMYFCASNAQDPRREQYFGPGTRLTVT.

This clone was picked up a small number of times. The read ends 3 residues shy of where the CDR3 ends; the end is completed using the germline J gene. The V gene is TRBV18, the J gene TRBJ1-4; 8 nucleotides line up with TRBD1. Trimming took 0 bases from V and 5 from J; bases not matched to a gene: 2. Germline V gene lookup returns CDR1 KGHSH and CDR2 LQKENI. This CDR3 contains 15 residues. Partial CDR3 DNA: TGTGCCAGCTCACCACCCAGGGGGCACAATGAAAAA. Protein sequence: CASSPPRGHNEK. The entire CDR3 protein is CASSPPRGHNEKLFF. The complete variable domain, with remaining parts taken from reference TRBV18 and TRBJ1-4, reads NAGVMQNPRHLVRRRGQEARLRCSPMKGHSHVYWYRQLPEEGLKFMVYLQKENIIDESGMPKERFSAEFPKEGPSILRIQQVVRGDSAAYFCASSPPRGHNEKLFFGSGTQLSVL.